This TCR beta chain is drawn from a study of T-cell memory formation after mild COVID-19. Background on the study: TCR clusters largely stayed donor specific.

Study-wide points: Contracting CD4+ clones sat mainly in CM and EM; CD8+ in EMRA. The study detected some responding clones in pre-infection memory, suggesting cross-reactive memory joined.

This clonotype appeared a few times. No antigen is known for it. MiXCR, applied by TCRdb to the 5' RACE reads, yields one record per CDR3 protein. The sample lists about 470,000 distinct CDR3 sequences, roughly 25% occurring once. The sample was PBMCs or a T cell subset sorted from them (not recorded which). The receptor comes from an adult woman who had mild COVID-19 (a few samples of this study predate the infection). Cell type and time point are not known.

The CDR3 loop reads CASSRPGQGDYGYTF. The DNA for the CDR3 is TGTGCCAGCAGCCGACCGGGACAGGGAGACTATGGCTACACCTTC. The gene calls are TRBV6-5 and TRBJ1-2, with 9 bases aligning to TRBD1. Germline V gene lookup returns CDR1 MNHEY and CDR2 SVGAGI. J gave up 3 bases and V 6 bases, and 8 bases lay outside the gene matches. CDR3 length: 15 amino acids.